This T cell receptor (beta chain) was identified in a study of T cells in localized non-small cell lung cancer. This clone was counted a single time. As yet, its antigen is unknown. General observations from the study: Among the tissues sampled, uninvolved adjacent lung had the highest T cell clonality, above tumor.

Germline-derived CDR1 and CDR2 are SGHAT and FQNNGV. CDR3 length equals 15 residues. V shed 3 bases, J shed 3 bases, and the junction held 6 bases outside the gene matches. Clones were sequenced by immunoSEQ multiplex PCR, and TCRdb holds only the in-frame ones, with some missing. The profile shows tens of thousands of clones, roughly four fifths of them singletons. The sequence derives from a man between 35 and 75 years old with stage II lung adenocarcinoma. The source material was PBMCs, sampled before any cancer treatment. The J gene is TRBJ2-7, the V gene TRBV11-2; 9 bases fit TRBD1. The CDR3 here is CASSFRGQGLYEQYF. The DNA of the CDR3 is TGTGCCAGCAGCTTTAGGGGACAGGGTCTCTACGAGCAGTACTTC.